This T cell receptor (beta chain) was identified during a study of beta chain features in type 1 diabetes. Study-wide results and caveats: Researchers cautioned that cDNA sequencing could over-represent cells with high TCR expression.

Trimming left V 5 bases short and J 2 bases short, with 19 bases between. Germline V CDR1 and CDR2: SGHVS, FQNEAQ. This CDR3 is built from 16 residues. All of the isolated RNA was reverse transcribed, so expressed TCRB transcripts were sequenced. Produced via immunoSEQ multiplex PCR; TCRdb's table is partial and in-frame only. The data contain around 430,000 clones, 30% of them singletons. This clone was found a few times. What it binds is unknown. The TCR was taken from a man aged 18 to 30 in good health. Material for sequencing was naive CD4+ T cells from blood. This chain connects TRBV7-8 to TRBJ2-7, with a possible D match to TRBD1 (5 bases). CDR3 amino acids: CASSVGRVPLPYEQYF. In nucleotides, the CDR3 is TGTGCCAGCAGCGTCGGCAGGGTCCCGCTCCCCTACGAGCAGTACTTC.